The source of this TCR beta chain is a study of cytotoxic CD8 clonotypes in ibrutinib-treated CLL. General study findings and limits: Against age-matched healthy donors, baseline clonality ran higher and tracked circulating CD8+ T-cell counts. Sample timing was unmatched between remission and later-progressing patients; lymph nodes unstudied.

TCRdb's table, derived via immunoSEQ multiplex PCR, lists solely in-frame clones and lacks some. This sample has 90,000 to 150,000 clones; approximately 58% occur once, and the top ten carry around 37%. Turning to this clone: Its antigen is not identified.

The CDR3 consists of 15 residues. Germline assignment: CDR1 GTSNPN and CDR2 SVGIG (reference sequence). Losses at the gene ends were 0 bases for V and 0 bases for J; bases not matched to a gene: 4. The clonotype was recovered from a human donor with chronic lymphocytic leukemia. The V gene is TRBV30, the J gene TRBJ2-5, with 7 bases matching TRBD2. The sample here was PBMCs, taken after 24 months of ibrutinib treatment. For the CDR3, the DNA is TGTGCCTGGAGTGTACTGGCGGGGGACCAAGAGACCCAGTACTTC. It is translated as CAWSVLAGDQETQYF.